This T cell receptor beta chain was identified during a study of early T cells in non-severe SARS-CoV-2 infection (dated by TCRdb to the early 2020s). About the investigation overall: Because TCR sequencing relied on bulk RNA taken from unsorted whole blood, pairing of alpha and beta chains was not possible.

The study was a case-control design nested within a healthcare worker cohort in London, UK, with weekly nasopharyngeal swab PCR tests and blood sampling. Healthcare workers were recruited between 23 and 31 March 2020, during the week of the UK lockdown, and were followed weekly for up to roughly 15 weeks. The research as a whole found: VDJdb matching was skewed toward anti-spike CD8 responses and likely underestimated virus-specific expansions by missing private and CD4 specificities.

The CDR3 has 12 amino acids, counting the end cysteine and phenylalanine. This entry keeps only the CDR3 DNA: 36 bases, framed from base 1. V loses 8 bases of germline sequence and J loses 1 base, and the interval between the two ends is 12 bases. Per the germline V gene, SQVTM is the CDR1 and ANQGSEA is the CDR2. To prepare the library, 5' RACE was applied. Sequencing was performed on a NextSeq 500. Unique molecular identifiers were attached to individual cDNA molecules in the TCR library protocol so that sequencing error and PCR bias could be corrected. Sequencing covered both TCR alpha and beta chains, and within each sample the abundances of alpha and beta sequences were tightly co-correlated. As for the original processing: Decombinator V4 was used to annotate the V gene, J gene and CDR3 of the TCR sequences. Expanded TCRs were defined as changing significantly between any two time points under a Poisson model with p below 0.0001. TCR abundances were normalised to the total number of TCRs sequenced per sample and expressed as counts per million. MAIT TCRs were defined by TRAV1-2 paired with TRAJ12, TRAJ20 or TRAJ33, and iNKT TCRs by TRAV10 paired with TRAJ18. A search of VDJdb, accessed on 1 November 2021, was run for TCRs annotated to CMV, EBV and SARS-CoV-2, with TCRs annotated for multiple antigens excluded. TCRdb ran its own pipeline on the public reads, namely fastp trimming at Q25 and MiXCR clone calling, and kept in-frame beta chains. When rows share a CDR3 protein, they turn into one entry using the most common DNA and genes. These V and J calls derive from TCRdb rather than the authors' analysis. Counted in this sample were tens of thousands of distinct CDR3 sequences; around 11% of them appeared once. Around 13% of the sample is taken by the ten largest.

This clonotype was counted ten times or more. Its antigen specificity is not known. No clone much larger than this one lies a single base away; base qualities are absent. The chain couples TRBV29-1 to TRBJ2-7, with the D call perhaps TRBD1 or TRBD2, as 5 bases match in each case. The specimen comprised whole blood, sampled at baseline. This receptor was obtained from an adult who was a healthcare worker with PCR-confirmed SARS-CoV-2 infection or an uninfected control (not recorded which). The DNA sequence is given as TGCAGCATCCGGGACGGATCCTACGAGCAGTACTTC. Protein translation: CSIRDGSYEQYF.